The 25 T cell receptor beta chains presented below share a single source sample, sequenced in a study of blood T cell repertoires in COVID-19. This table comes from immunoSEQ multiplex PCR, and its TCRdb copy is limited to in-frame clones, with some not included. The sample has 70,000 to 85,000 clones, more than 70% seen once; the top ten hold over 20%. Sequenced material: peripheral blood. Source of these receptors: a woman aged 80 or over in a cohort sampled during active or convalescent COVID-19.

The chain is built from TRBV7-8 and TRBJ1-2, with D unresolved. From germline, CDR1 is SGHVS and CDR2 FQNEAQ. The CDR3 has 15 residues. V lost 4 bases, J lost 4 bases, and 16 bases lay in between. The DNA for the CDR3 is TGTGCCAGCAGCTCCTACGTTACCCATCGCTATGGCTACACCTTC. Its protein is CASSSYVTHRYGYTF.

In DNA, the CDR3 is TGTGCCAGCAGCGCGACTAGCGGAGCCTACAATGAGCAGTTCTTC. Translated: CASSATSGAYNEQFF. The rearrangement joins TRBV7-9 to TRBJ2-1; 9 bases are shared with TRBD2. The CDR3 is 15 amino acids. J gave up 2 bases and V 5 bases, and 4 bases lay outside the gene matches. In germline, CDR1 is SEHNR, CDR2 FQNEAQ (reference sequence).

This chain links TRBV11-2 with TRBJ2-3, with TRBD2 identical over 16 bases. The V and J ends lost 5 bases and 9 bases, in that order; junction bases with no gene match: 8. The CDR3 covers 16 residues. CDR1 and CDR2 from the germline V gene are SGHAT and FQNNGV. The CDR3 sequence: CASSPGTSGRVMTQYF. The CDR3 DNA sequence: TGTGCCAGCAGCCCCGGGACTAGCGGGAGGGTTATGACGCAGTATTTT.

The rearrangement links TRBV6-4 to TRBJ1-5, with D uncertain. The CDR3 has 13 residues. Per germline, CDR1 MRHNA and CDR2 SNTAGT. Trimming pared 2 bases from V and 8 bases from J, leaving 10 bases between. The CDR3 sequence: CASSDATIEPQHF. The DNA for the CDR3 is TGTGCCAGCAGTGACGCGACTATAGAGCCCCAGCATTTT.

The chain uses TRBV24-1 and TRBJ2-3; 12 nucleotides align to TRBD2. Per germline, CDR1 KGHDR and CDR2 SFDVKD. V was clipped by 8 bases and J by 5 bases; unmatched bases: 7. The CDR3 covers 15 residues. CDR3 amino acids: CATTSGRASGDTQYF. The CDR3 DNA reads TGTGCCACCACTAGCGGGAGGGCCTCCGGAGATACGCAGTATTTT.

This chain joins TRBV6-5 and TRBJ2-1; D unclear. Germline V gene data show CDR1 as MNHEY and CDR2 as SVGAGI. CDR3 length equals 16 residues. V lost 0 bases and J 6 bases, leaving 15 bases between the germline ends. This chain's CDR3 is CASSYSSVGYLNEQFF. The DNA of the CDR3 is TGTGCCAGCAGTTACTCGTCGGTGGGCTACCTCAATGAGCAGTTCTTC.

The rearrangement links TRBV5-1 to TRBJ2-2; 7 bases match TRBD1. From germline, CDR1 is SGHRS and CDR2 YFSETQ. V shed 2 bases and J 1 base; nucleotides not matched to a gene: 11. The CDR3 contains 18 residues. CDR3 nucleotide sequence: TGCGCCAGCAGCTTAACACCACAGGGGCCACAGAACACCGGGGAGCTGTTTTTT. This translates into CASSLTPQGPQNTGELFF.

The V call is TRBV6-1, the J call TRBJ2-3; TRBD2 matches at 7 bases. Losses at the gene ends were 0 bases for V and 0 bases for J; bases not matched to a gene: 3. The CDR3 is made up of 16 amino acids. Germline lookup yields CDR1 MNHNS and CDR2 SASEGT. In DNA, the CDR3 is TGTGCCAGCAGTGAAGCCGCGGGACTAAGCACAGATACGCAGTATTTT. Its protein is CASSEAAGLSTDTQYF.

This clone was found once. The chain employs TRBV7-2 and TRBJ2-5, with D possibly matching TRBD2 (6 bases). The CDR3 covers 14 residues. Germline V CDR1 and CDR2: SGHTA, FQGNSA. The V end lost 3 bases, the J end lost 4 bases, and 12 bases lay between the germline ends. CDR3 residues: CASSFSGVPETQYF. CDR3 in DNA: TGTGCCAGCAGCTTCTCGGGAGTTCCAGAGACCCAGTACTTC.

About this clone itself: An end of the junction differs from the germline gene, which may be a read error. The genes are TRBV7-7 and TRBJ2-1; TRBD2 matches at 9 bases. The CDR3 runs 17 residues. The V gene's germline CDR1 is SSHAT and CDR2 FNYEAQ (reference sequence). CDR3 in amino acids: CASSLQHPSSGTNEQFF. For the CDR3, the DNA is TGTGCTAGCAGCCTCCAACACCCATCTAGCGGGACCAATGAGCAGTTCTTC.

The rearrangement links TRBV18 to TRBJ2-1; 9 bases agree with TRBD2. The CDR3 runs 16 residues. In germline, CDR1 is KGHSH, CDR2 LQKENI. The V gene end was trimmed by 6 bases and the J gene end by 10 bases; junction bases not matched to a gene: 16. Written as DNA, the CDR3 is TGTGCCAGCTCCCAAACCGCGGCTAGCGGGATACGGGAGCAGTTCTTC. This gives the protein CASSQTAASGIREQFF. Complete variable domain (other parts from reference TRBV18 and TRBJ2-1): NAGVMQNPRHLVRRRGQEARLRCSPMKGHSHVYWYRQLPEEGLKFMVYLQKENIIDESGMPKERFSAEFPKEGPSILRIQQVVRGDSAAYFCASSQTAASGIREQFFGPGTRLTVL.

This chain connects TRBV21-1 to TRBJ2-7; the D segment call TRBD2 is taken from the table without a DNA check. TRBV21-1 is a pseudogene locus. There are 14 residues in the CDR3. This CDR3 is CASISTSGSYEQYF. For the CDR3, the DNA is TGTGCCAGCATCTCGACTAGCGGATCCTACGAGCAGTACTTC.

V is TRBV2 and J is TRBJ2-3; D remains ambiguous. CDR1 and CDR2 from the germline V gene are SNHLY and FYNNEI. V lost 0 bases and J 2 bases, leaving 6 bases between the germline ends. This CDR3 comprises 14 residues. In nucleotides, the CDR3 is TGTGCCAGCAGTGAAGCGCAGGTCACAGATACGCAGTATTTT. Encoded protein: CASSEAQVTDTQYF.

The chain uses TRBV13 and TRBJ1-5, with TRBD1 as a possible D gene (6 bases). V was pared by 8 bases and J by 5 bases, with 19 bases between. The germline V gene has CDR1 PRHDT and CDR2 FYEKMQ (reference sequence). This CDR3 comprises 15 residues. CDR3 nucleotides: TGTGCCAGCGGGTCAGCGGGGGCGGGCGATCAGCCCCAGCATTTT. Amino acids: CASGSAGAGDQPQHF.

The chain carries TRBV5-1 and TRBJ1-3, with D possibly being TRBD1 (5 bases). With 1 base removed from V and 2 bases from J, the gap between germline ends came to 13 bases. The CDR3 is made up of 16 amino acids. Per germline, CDR1 SGHRS and CDR2 YFSETQ. CDR3 sequence: CASSLFQGGTGNTIYF. The CDR3 DNA reads TGCGCCAGCAGCTTGTTCCAGGGAGGGACTGGAAACACCATATATTTT.

The chain carries TRBV28 and TRBJ1-2, with D perhaps TRBD1 (6 bases). Per germline, CDR1 MDHEN and CDR2 SYDVKM. The CDR3 is made up of 12 amino acids. V lost 9 bases to trimming and J lost 0 bases, with 8 bases between them. CDR3 sequence reads: CARDRTNYGYTF. CDR3 coding DNA: TGTGCCAGGGACAGAACTAACTATGGCTACACCTTC.

The chain recombines TRBV18 with TRBJ2-1; 10 bases are shared with TRBD2. CDR1 and CDR2 from the germline V gene are KGHSH and LQKENI. Trimming removed 3 bases from V and 6 bases from J; junction bases left unmatched: 5. The CDR3 loop spans 15 amino acids. Here the CDR3 DNA reads TGTGCCAGCTCACCGCAGCGGGAGGGATCCAATGAGCAGTTCTTC. Translated, it gives CASSPQREGSNEQFF.

This chain joins TRBV6-4 and TRBJ2-3; 8 bases are shared with TRBD1. Germline CDR1 reads MRHNA; CDR2 reads SNTAGT. Trimming at V came to 3 bases and at J to 1 base, leaving 0 bases not matched to a gene. This CDR3 has 14 amino acids. The CDR3 is CASSETGGTDTQYF. The CDR3 DNA reads as TGTGCCAGCAGTGAGACAGGGGGCACAGATACGCAGTATTTT.

This sequence joins TRBV18 and TRBJ2-3; 9 nucleotides agree with TRBD1. The junction had 2 bases not matched to a gene; V was cut back by 0 bases and J by 1 base. The CDR3 loop spans 16 amino acids. The germline V gene has CDR1 KGHSH and CDR2 LQKENI. Here the CDR3 DNA reads TGTGCCAGCTCACCACCTACAGGGGGCGGCACAGATACGCAGTATTTT. This translates into CASSPPTGGGTDTQYF.

The J gene is TRBJ2-1, the V gene TRBV6-1, with D perhaps TRBD2 (6 bases). This CDR3 is 16 amino acids long. V dropped 4 bases and J dropped 8 bases, with 21 bases sitting between them. Germline V CDR1 and CDR2: MNHNS, SASEGT. The CDR3 sequence: CASSGYVAVLFDEQFF. The CDR3 DNA reads TGTGCCAGCAGTGGTTACGTAGCGGTCCTTTTTGATGAGCAGTTCTTC.

As to this clone: One end of the junction does not line up with germline, which may come from a read error. The genes are TRBV7-7 and TRBJ2-1, with D possibly TRBD2 on 6 matching bases. In germline, CDR1 is SSHAT, CDR2 FNYEAQ (reference sequence). The CDR3 length is 16 residues. CDR3 nucleotide sequence: TGTGCTAGCAGCCGATCTAGCGTGAGCTCCTACAATGAGCAGTTCTTC. It specifies CASSRSSVSSYNEQFF.

The chain is built from TRBV6-5 and TRBJ2-7; a weak D match, TRBD2 (6 bases). Germline CDR1 and CDR2: MNHEY and SVGAGI. V lost 10 bases and J lost 6, with 22 bases in between. CDR3 length: 14 amino acids. The CDR3 DNA sequence: TGTGCCACCAACAGGAGGGCCCGGAATGTCGAGCAGTACTTC. It is translated as CATNRRARNVEQYF.

This rearrangement joins TRBV2 to TRBJ2-3, with TRBD2 matching 13 bases. Germline loops: CDR1 SNHLY, CDR2 FYNNEI. J gave up 2 bases and V 8 bases, and 13 bases lay outside the gene matches. The CDR3 extends over 18 amino acids. The CDR3 loop reads CASRYRRGLAGPTDTQYF. CDR3 bases: TGTGCCAGCCGATACCGTAGGGGACTAGCGGGGCCCACAGATACGCAGTATTTT.

The chain has TRBV18 and TRBJ2-2; 8 positions match TRBD2. The trim removed 3 bases at V and 6 bases at J, leaving 9 bases unmatched. Germline V gene data show CDR1 as KGHSH and CDR2 as LQKENI. The CDR3 sequence is 16 residues long. The CDR3 DNA is TGTGCCAGCTCACCGGAAAGCGGGAGACTCTCCGGGGAGCTGTTTTTT. It specifies CASSPESGRLSGELFF.

The chain has TRBV11-3 and TRBJ1-1, with a tentative D call TRBD1 (5 bases). Per the germline V gene, CDR1 is SGHNT and CDR2 is YENEEA. V shed 0 bases and J shed 13 bases, with 12 bases lying between them. This CDR3 has 12 amino acids. The CDR3 nucleotides are TGTGCCAGCAGCTTAGAGCAGGGTCTCGTTTTCTTT. Protein: CASSLEQGLVFF.